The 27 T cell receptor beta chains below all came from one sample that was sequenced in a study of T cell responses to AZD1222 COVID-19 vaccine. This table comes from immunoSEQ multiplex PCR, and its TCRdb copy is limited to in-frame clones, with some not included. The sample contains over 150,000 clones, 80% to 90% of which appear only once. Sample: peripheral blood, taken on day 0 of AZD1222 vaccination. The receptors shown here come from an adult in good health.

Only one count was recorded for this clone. The CDR3, as DNA: TGTGCCAGCAGTTACCGCAGGGGGACTGAAGCTTTCTTT. Amino acid sequence: CASSYRRGTEAFF. This chain joins TRBV6-6 and TRBJ1-1; 7 bases line up with TRBD1. CDR3 size: 13 residues. V lost 2 bases, J lost 5 bases, and 2 bases stayed unmatched. Germline V gene sequence: CDR1 MNHNY, CDR2 SVGAGI (reference sequence).

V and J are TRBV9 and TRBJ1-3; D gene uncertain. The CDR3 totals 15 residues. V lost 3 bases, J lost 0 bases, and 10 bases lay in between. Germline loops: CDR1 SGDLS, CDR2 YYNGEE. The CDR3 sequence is CASSGGGLSGNTIYF. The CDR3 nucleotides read TGTGCCAGCAGCGGCGGAGGCCTCTCTGGAAACACCATATATTTT.

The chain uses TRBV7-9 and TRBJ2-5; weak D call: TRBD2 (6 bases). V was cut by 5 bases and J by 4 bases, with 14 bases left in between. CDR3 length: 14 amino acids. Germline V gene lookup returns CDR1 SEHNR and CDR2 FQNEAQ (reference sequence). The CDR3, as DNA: TGTGCCAGCAGCCGTAGCGGTAAAGGAGAGACCCAGTACTTC. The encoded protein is CASSRSGKGETQYF.

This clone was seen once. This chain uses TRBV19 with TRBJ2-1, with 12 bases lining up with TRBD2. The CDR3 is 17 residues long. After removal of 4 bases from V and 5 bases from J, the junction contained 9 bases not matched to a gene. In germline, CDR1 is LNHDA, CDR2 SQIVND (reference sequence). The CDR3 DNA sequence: TGTGCCAGTAGTACCCGACTAGCGGGAGTTTTCGACAATGAGCAGTTCTTC. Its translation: CASSTRLAGVFDNEQFF. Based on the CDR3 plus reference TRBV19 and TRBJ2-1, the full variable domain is DGGITQSPKYLFRKEGQNVTLSCEQNLNHDAMYWYRQDPGQGLRLIYYSQIVNDFQKGDIAEGYSVSREKKESFPLTVTSAQKNPTAFYLCASSTRLAGVFDNEQFFGPGTRLTVL.

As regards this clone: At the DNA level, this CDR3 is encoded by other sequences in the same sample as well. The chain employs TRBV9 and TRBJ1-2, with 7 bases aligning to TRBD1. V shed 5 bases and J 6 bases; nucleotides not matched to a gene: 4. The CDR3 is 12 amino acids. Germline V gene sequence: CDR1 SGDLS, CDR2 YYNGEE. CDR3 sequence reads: CASRAGGDGYTF. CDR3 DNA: TGTGCCAGCAGGGCAGGGGGAGATGGCTACACCTTC. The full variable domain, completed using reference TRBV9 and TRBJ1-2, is DSGVTQTPKHLITATGQRVTLRCSPRSGDLSVYWYQQSLDQGLQFLIQYYNGEERAKGNILERFSAQQFPDLHSELNLSSLELGDSALYFCASRAGGDGYTFGSGTRLTVV.

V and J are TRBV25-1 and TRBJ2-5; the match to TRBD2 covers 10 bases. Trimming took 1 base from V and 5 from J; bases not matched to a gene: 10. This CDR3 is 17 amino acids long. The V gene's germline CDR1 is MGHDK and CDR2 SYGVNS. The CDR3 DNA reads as TGTGCCAGCAGTGAATGGCCTAGCGGGAGAACCAGGGAGACCCAGTACTTC. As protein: CASSEWPSGRTRETQYF.

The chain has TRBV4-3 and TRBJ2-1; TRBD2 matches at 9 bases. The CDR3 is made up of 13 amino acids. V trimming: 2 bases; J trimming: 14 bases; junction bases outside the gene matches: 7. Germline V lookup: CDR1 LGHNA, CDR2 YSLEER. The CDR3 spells CASSQTRGGAEFF. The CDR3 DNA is TGCGCCAGCAGCCAAACGCGCGGGGGGGCCGAGTTCTTC.

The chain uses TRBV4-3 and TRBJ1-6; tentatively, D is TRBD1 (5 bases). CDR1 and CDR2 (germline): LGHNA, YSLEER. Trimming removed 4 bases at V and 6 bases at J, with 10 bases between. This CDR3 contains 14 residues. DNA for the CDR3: TGCGCCAGCAGCCGGGACGGAAGTAATTCACCCCTCCACTTT. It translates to CASSRDGSNSPLHF.

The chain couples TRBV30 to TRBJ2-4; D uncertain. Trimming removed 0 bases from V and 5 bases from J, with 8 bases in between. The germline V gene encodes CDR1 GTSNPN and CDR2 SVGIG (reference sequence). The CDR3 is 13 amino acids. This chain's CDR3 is CAWSVGEQNIQYF. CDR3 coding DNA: TGTGCCTGGAGTGTTGGCGAACAAAACATTCAGTACTTC.

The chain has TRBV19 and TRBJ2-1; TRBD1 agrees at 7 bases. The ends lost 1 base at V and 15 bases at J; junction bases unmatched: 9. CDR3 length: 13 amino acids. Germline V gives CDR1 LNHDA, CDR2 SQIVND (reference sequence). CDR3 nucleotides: TGTGCCAGTAGTATAGGGACAGGCGAAAGGCGGTTCTTC. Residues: CASSIGTGERRFF. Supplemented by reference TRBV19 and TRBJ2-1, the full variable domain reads DGGITQSPKYLFRKEGQNVTLSCEQNLNHDAMYWYRQDPGQGLRLIYYSQIVNDFQKGDIAEGYSVSREKKESFPLTVTSAQKNPTAFYLCASSIGTGERRFFGPGTRLTVL.

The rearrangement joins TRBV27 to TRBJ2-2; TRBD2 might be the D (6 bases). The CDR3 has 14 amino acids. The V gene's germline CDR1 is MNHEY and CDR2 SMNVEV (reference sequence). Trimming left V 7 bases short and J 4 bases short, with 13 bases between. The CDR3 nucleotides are TGTGCCAGCATCAGGGTGGGAGGCACCGGGGAGCTGTTTTTT. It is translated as CASIRVGGTGELFF.

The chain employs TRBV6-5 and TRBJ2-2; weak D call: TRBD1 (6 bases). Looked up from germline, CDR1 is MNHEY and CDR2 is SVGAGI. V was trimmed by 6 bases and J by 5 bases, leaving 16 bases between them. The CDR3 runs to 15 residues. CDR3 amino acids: CASSLRTAATGELFF. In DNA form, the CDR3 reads TGTGCCAGCAGCCTGAGGACAGCGGCAACCGGGGAGCTGTTTTTT.

This chain's CDR3 is CASSLDGAEAFF. In DNA, the CDR3 is TGTGCCAGCAGCTTAGACGGCGCTGAAGCTTTCTTT. The gene calls are TRBV11-3 and TRBJ1-1; D not resolved. The CDR3 extends over 12 amino acids. CDR1 and CDR2 (germline): SGHNT, YENEEA. V was pared by 0 bases and J by 6 bases, with 5 bases between.

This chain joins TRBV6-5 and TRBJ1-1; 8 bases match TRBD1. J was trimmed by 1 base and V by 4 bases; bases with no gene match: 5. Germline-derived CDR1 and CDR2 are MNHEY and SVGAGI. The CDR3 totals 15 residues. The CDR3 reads CASSSPGTGNTEAFF. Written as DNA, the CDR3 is TGTGCCAGCAGTTCCCCCGGGACAGGGAACACTGAAGCTTTCTTT.

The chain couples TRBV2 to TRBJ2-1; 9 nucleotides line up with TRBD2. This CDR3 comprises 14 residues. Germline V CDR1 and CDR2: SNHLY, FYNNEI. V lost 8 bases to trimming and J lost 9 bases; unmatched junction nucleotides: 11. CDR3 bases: TGTGCCAGCCGTGTGGCGGGGGGGCCGGTTGAGCAGTTCTTC. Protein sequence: CASRVAGGPVEQFF.

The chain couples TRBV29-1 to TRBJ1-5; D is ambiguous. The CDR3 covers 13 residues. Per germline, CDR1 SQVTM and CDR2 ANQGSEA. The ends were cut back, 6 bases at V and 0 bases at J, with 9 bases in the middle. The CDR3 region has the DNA TGCAGCGTGACTGGGAATAGCAATCAGCCCCAGCATTTT. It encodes CSVTGNSNQPQHF.

The CDR3 spells CASSPGQISYEQYF. The CDR3 region has the DNA TGTGCCAGTTCTCCGGGACAGATCTCCTACGAGCAGTACTTC. The chain joins TRBV19 to TRBJ2-7; 7 bases are shared with TRBD1. This CDR3 contains 14 residues. Trimming took 8 bases from V and 0 from J; bases not matched to a gene: 7. From germline, CDR1 is LNHDA and CDR2 SQIVND (reference sequence). Full variable domain (outside the CDR3, taken from reference TRBV19 and TRBJ2-7): DGGITQSPKYLFRKEGQNVTLSCEQNLNHDAMYWYRQDPGQGLRLIYYSQIVNDFQKGDIAEGYSVSREKKESFPLTVTSAQKNPTAFYLCASSPGQISYEQYFGPGTRLTVT.

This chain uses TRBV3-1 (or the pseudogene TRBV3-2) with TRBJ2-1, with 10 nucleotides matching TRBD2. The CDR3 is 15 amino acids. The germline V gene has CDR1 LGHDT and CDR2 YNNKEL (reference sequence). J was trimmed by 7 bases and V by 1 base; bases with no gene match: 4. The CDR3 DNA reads TGTGCCAGCAGCCAAGGGGGACTAGCGAGGAATGAGCAGTTCTTC. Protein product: CASSQGGLARNEQFF.

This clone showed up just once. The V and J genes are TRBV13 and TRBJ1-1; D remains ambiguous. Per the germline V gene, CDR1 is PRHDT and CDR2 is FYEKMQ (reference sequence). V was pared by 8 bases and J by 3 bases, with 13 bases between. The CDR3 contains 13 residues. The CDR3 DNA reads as TGTGCCAGCGGGAGGGCGCGTTACACTGAAGCTTTCTTT. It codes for CASGRARYTEAFF.

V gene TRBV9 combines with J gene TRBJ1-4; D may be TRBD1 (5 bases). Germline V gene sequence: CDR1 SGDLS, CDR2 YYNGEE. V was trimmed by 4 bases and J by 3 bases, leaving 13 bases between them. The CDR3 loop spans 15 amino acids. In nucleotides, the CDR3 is TGTGCCAGCAGCTTTGCGGGACTGCCTAATGAAAAACTGTTTTTT. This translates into CASSFAGLPNEKLFF. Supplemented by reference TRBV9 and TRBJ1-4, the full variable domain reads DSGVTQTPKHLITATGQRVTLRCSPRSGDLSVYWYQQSLDQGLQFLIQYYNGEERAKGNILERFSAQQFPDLHSELNLSSLELGDSALYFCASSFAGLPNEKLFFGSGTQLSVL.

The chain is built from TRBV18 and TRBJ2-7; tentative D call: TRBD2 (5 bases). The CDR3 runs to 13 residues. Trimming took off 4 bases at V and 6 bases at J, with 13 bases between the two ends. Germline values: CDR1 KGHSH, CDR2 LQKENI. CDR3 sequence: CASSRKEELEQYF. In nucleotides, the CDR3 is TGTGCCAGCTCACGAAAGGAGGAACTCGAGCAGTACTTC.

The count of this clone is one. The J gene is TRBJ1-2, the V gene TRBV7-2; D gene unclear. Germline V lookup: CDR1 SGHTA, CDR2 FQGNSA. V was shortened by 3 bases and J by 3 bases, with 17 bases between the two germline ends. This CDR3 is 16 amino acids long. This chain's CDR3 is CASSFPIISQHYGYTF. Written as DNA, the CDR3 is TGTGCCAGCAGCTTCCCCATAATATCCCAGCACTATGGCTACACCTTC.

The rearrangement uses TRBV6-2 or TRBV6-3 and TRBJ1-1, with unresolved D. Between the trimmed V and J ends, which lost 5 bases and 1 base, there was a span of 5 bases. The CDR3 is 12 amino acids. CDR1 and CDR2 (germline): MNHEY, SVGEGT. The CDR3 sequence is CASSQRNTEAFF. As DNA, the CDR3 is TGTGCCAGCAGTCAACGGAACACTGAAGCTTTCTTT.

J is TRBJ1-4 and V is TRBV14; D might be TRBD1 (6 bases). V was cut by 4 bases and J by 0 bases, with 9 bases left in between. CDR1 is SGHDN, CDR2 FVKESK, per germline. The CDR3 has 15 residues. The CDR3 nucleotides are TGTGCCAGCAGCCGCCGGACAGCAACTAATGAAAAACTGTTTTTT. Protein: CASSRRTATNEKLFF.

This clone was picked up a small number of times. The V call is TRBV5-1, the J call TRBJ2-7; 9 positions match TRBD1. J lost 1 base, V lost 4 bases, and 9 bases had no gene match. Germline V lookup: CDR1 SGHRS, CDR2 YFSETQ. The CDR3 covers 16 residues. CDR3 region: CASSPTIGQGSYEQYF. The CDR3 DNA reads TGCGCCAGCAGCCCGACCATCGGACAGGGGTCCTACGAGCAGTACTTC.

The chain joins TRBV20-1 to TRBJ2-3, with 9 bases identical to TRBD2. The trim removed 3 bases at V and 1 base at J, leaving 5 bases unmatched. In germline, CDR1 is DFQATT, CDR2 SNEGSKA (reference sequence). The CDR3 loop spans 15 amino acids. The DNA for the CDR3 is TGCAGTGCTAGTAGCGGGGGAGGAGGCACAGATACGCAGTATTTT. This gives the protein CSASSGGGGTDTQYF.

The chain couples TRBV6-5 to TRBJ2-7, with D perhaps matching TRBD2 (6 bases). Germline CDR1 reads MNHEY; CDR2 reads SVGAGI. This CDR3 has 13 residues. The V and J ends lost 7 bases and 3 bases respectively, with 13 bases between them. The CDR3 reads CASNTGLYYEQYF. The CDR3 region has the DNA TGTGCCAGCAACACGGGACTTTACTACGAGCAGTACTTC.